Each of the 12 T cell receptor beta chains below was sequenced from the same sample in a study of blood T cell repertoires in COVID-19. Data came from immunoSEQ multiplex PCR; TCRdb stores just in-frame clones and leaves some out. The table has about 390,000 clones, more than 70% seen once. Sequencing used peripheral blood. The receptors derive from a woman in her sixties or seventies with COVID-19, enrolled during active disease.

In this sample, this clone turned up a few times. The V gene is TRBV20-1, the J gene TRBJ1-1; D unclear. The CDR3 is 11 amino acids. In germline, CDR1 is DFQATT, CDR2 SNEGSKA (reference sequence). V lost 2 bases and J 6 bases, leaving 7 bases between the germline ends. Written as DNA, the CDR3 is TGCAGTGCTAGACGTTTCCCTGAAGCTTTCTTT. Its translation is CSARRFPEAFF.

This clone has a handful of counts. The rearrangement links TRBV24-1 to TRBJ1-2; 9 positions agree with TRBD1. The CDR3 loop spans 15 amino acids. J lost 2 bases, V lost 3 bases, and 3 bases had no gene match. CDR1 is KGHDR, CDR2 SFDVKD, per germline. The chain's CDR3 is CATSDPGQGNYGYTF. The CDR3 coding sequence is TGTGCCACCAGTGATCCGGGACAGGGAAACTATGGCTACACCTTC.

The genes are TRBV21-1 and TRBJ2-1; the D segment call TRBD1 is taken from the table without a DNA check. TRBV21-1 is a pseudogene locus. The CDR3 has 14 residues. The CDR3 sequence is CASSTREFVNEQFF. The CDR3 region has the DNA TGTGCCAGCAGCACCAGGGAATTTGTCAATGAGCAGTTCTTC.

The chain employs TRBV7-9 and TRBJ1-3, with 9 bases that match TRBD1. CDR3 length: 15 residues. The J segment lost 2 bases and the V segment lost 6 bases, leaving 5 bases of the junction unmatched. Germline V gene data show CDR1 as SEHNR and CDR2 as FQNEAQ (reference sequence). This CDR3 reads CASRTQGAAGNTIYF. The CDR3 DNA follows: TGTGCCAGCAGGACACAGGGGGCTGCTGGAAACACCATATATTTT.

The table lists this clone with a count of one. The chain links TRBV9 to TRBJ1-3; TRBD1 matches 7 bases. The V gene's germline CDR1 is SGDLS and CDR2 YYNGEE. There are 15 residues in the CDR3. J lost 8 bases, V lost 4 bases, and 12 bases had no gene match. The CDR3 region is CASSRRQGYGDTIYF. The CDR3 DNA reads TGTGCCAGCAGCAGACGACAGGGTTACGGAGACACCATATATTTT.

The chain carries TRBV4-1 and TRBJ2-7; 10 bases line up with TRBD2. The V and J ends lost 0 bases and 2 bases, in that order; junction bases with no gene match: 10. The CDR3 loop spans 18 amino acids. Germline V lookup: CDR1 MGHRA, CDR2 YSYEKL. CDR3 residues: CASSQDFRLAGVTYEQYF. The CDR3 DNA sequence: TGCGCCAGCAGCCAAGATTTCCGGCTAGCGGGGGTTACCTACGAGCAGTACTTC.

This clone has only one observation. The final CDR3 position lacks the conserved phenylalanine or tryptophan, pointing to a likely read error. It is unclear where the CDR3 begins or ends on the DNA, so no DNA is shown, and the CDR3 is as TCRdb lists it. V is TRBV2 and J is TRBJ1-1; the table's D gene call, TRBD1, was not cross checked with the DNA. In germline, CDR1 is SNHLY, CDR2 FYNNEI. Including both end residues, the CDR3 is 12 amino acids long. The CDR3 is CASSDDRGHIRC.

V gene TRBV7-8 combines with J gene TRBJ2-2, with TRBD2 as a possible D gene (6 bases). The CDR3 loop spans 15 amino acids. The V gene lost 6 bases and the J gene lost 1 base, with 12 bases spanning the gap. CDR1 SGHVS and CDR2 FQNEAQ come from the germline V gene. CDR3 residues: CASRHRDWNTGELFF. The CDR3 DNA follows: TGTGCCAGCAGACACCGGGACTGGAACACCGGGGAGCTGTTTTTT.

This chain joins TRBV6-5 and TRBJ1-4; D ambiguous. Germline V lookup: CDR1 MNHEY, CDR2 SVGAGI. The CDR3 length is 15 residues. V dropped 2 bases and J dropped 10 bases, with 17 bases sitting between them. Here the CDR3 DNA reads TGTGCCAGCAGTTACAGTCCGGGAACCCCGGGAAAACTGTTTTTT. Translated: CASSYSPGTPGKLFF.

This clone was seen a single time. The CDR3 here is CASSLGQGDSYEQYF. The DNA of the CDR3 is TGTGCCAGCAGCTTGGGTCAGGGGGACTCCTACGAGCAGTACTTC. The chain couples TRBV11-1 to TRBJ2-7; 7 bases are shared with TRBD1. The junction had 5 bases not matched to a gene; V was cut back by 3 bases and J by 0 bases. The CDR3 totals 15 residues. In germline, CDR1 is SGHAT, CDR2 FQDESV (reference sequence).

This chain joins TRBV28 and TRBJ2-5; 7 bases are a match to TRBD1. The germline V gene has CDR1 MDHEN and CDR2 SYDVKM. Trimming at V came to 5 bases and at J to 5 bases, leaving 11 bases not matched to a gene. CDR3 size: 15 residues. The CDR3, as DNA: TGTGCCAGCAGTGTTCTGACAGGGAAAGGGGAGACCCAGTACTTC. Translated: CASSVLTGKGETQYF.

This chain's CDR3 is CASSPKFPLANSYNEQFF. The DNA for the CDR3 is TGTGCCAGCAGCCCTAAATTTCCGCTAGCGAACTCCTACAATGAGCAGTTCTTC. The V and J genes are TRBV3-1 (or the pseudogene TRBV3-2) and TRBJ2-1; D may be TRBD2 (6 bases). The germline V and J ends were trimmed by 4 bases and 0 bases, with 19 bases remaining between them. Germline V gene sequence: CDR1 LGHDT, CDR2 YNNKEL (reference sequence). The CDR3 is made up of 18 amino acids.